In its sample, the clone carrying this T cell receptor beta chain was seen once. As yet, its antigen is unknown. The ends were cut back, 3 bases at V and 5 bases at J, with 7 bases in the middle. The CDR3 contains 12 residues. Per germline, CDR1 LGHDT and CDR2 YNNKEL (reference sequence). The record originates from a study of T cell responses to AZD1222 COVID-19 vaccine. This table comes from immunoSEQ multiplex PCR, and its TCRdb copy is limited to in-frame clones, with some not included. The sample lists 65,000 to 75,000 clones; roughly four fifths were seen once. Study-level findings and limits: Spike-wide vaccine-associated CD4 TCRs dominated at 160-218 and 743-854. After the peak T cell response, and only then, were repertoires sampled.

The chain combines TRBV3-1 (or the pseudogene TRBV3-2) with TRBJ2-5; D unresolved. The starting material was peripheral blood, obtained on day 0 of AZD1222 vaccination. This TCR derives from an adult in good health. CDR3 sequence reads: CASSQSGETQYF. CDR3 coding DNA: TGTGCCAGCAGCCAGTCCGGTGAGACCCAGTACTTC.